One and the same sample provided the 15 T cell receptor beta chains below, sequenced in a study of B cell selection in AIRE deficiency. Regulatory T cells were sorted as CD4+CD25hiCD127low/negative cells. Sequenced by immunoSEQ multiplex PCR; TCRdb stores in-frame clones only, minus some. In the table there are about 18,000 clones, around 93% of which are singletons. Sample: CD4+CD25+ Tregs sorted from PBMCs. Source of these receptors: a human donor in good health.

The chain has TRBV5-1 and TRBJ2-7; D is tentatively TRBD1 or TRBD2 (6 bases each). Germline V gene data show CDR1 as SGHRS and CDR2 as YFSETQ. The CDR3 extends over 15 amino acids. V lost 3 bases and J lost 0, with 13 bases in between. The CDR3 DNA is TGCGCCAGCAGCTGGCGGGACATGAGCTCCTACGAGCAGTACTTC. Translating it yields CASSWRDMSSYEQYF.

This chain uses TRBV13 with TRBJ2-3, with 12 bases matching TRBD2. Trimming removed 7 bases from V and 1 base from J; junction bases left unmatched: 6. The V gene's germline CDR1 is PRHDT and CDR2 FYEKMQ (reference sequence). The CDR3 consists of 16 residues. This CDR3 is CASTRTSGTGTDTQYF. In DNA form, the CDR3 reads TGTGCCAGCACTCGGACTAGCGGGACCGGCACAGATACGCAGTATTTT.

The genes are TRBV4-3 and TRBJ2-2, with TRBD2 identical over 12 bases. V shed 2 bases and J 5 bases; nucleotides not matched to a gene: 9. Germline loops: CDR1 LGHNA, CDR2 YSLEER. This CDR3 comprises 18 residues. As DNA, the CDR3 is TGCGCCAGCAGCCAAACTCTAGCGGGAGGGGTGCATACCGGGGAGCTGTTTTTT. Translated, it gives CASSQTLAGGVHTGELFF.

The chain is built from TRBV2 and TRBJ1-4; D call uncertain. V was cut by 5 bases and J by 10 bases, with 17 bases left in between. CDR1 is SNHLY and CDR2 is FYNNEI in the germline V gene. The CDR3 has 14 residues. Written as DNA, the CDR3 is TGTGCCAGCAGTCTCACAGTCACCTCAGGAAAACTGTTTTTT. This codes for CASSLTVTSGKLFF.

V usage is TRBV18 and J usage is TRBJ1-1; D unresolved. CDR1 and CDR2 (germline): KGHSH, LQKENI. Trimming cost V 6 bases and J 5 bases, with 22 bases left between them. This CDR3 has 16 amino acids. CDR3 in amino acids: CASSPSRGRRVTEAFF. The CDR3 DNA sequence: TGTGCCAGCTCGCCTTCTCGCGGACGTCGGGTAACTGAAGCTTTCTTT.

The rearrangement uses TRBV19 and TRBJ1-5, with 9 bases aligning to TRBD1. Germline trimming cut 3 bases from V and 2 bases from J; bases unmatched to any gene: 8. Germline-derived CDR1 and CDR2 are LNHDA and SQIVND (reference sequence). The CDR3 loop spans 17 amino acids. The CDR3 nucleotides read TGTGCCAGTAGTATTAGTTTTTGGACAGGGGGCAATCAGCCCCAGCATTTT. Its translation: CASSISFWTGGNQPQHF.

This rearrangement joins TRBV5-1 to TRBJ2-5; D might be TRBD2 (6 bases). The CDR3 loop spans 14 amino acids. Germline values: CDR1 SGHRS, CDR2 YFSETQ. Trimming stripped 5 bases from V and 5 bases from J, with 16 bases between. The CDR3: CASRSGGRGETQYF. The CDR3 DNA is TGCGCCAGCAGATCCGGAGGGAGAGGTGAGACCCAGTACTTC.

V is TRBV6-1 and J is TRBJ2-7, with D maybe TRBD1 (5 bases). V was trimmed by 8 bases and J by 2 bases, leaving 10 bases between them. Germline V gene data show CDR1 as MNHNS and CDR2 as SASEGT. The CDR3 sequence is 12 residues long. The CDR3 coding sequence is TGTGCCAGCTGGGGCAGGGCCTACGAGCAGTACTTC. Residues: CASWGRAYEQYF.

The chain links TRBV9 to TRBJ2-7; possibly TRBD1 for D (5 bases). Germline assignment: CDR1 SGDLS and CDR2 YYNGEE. Trimming took off 0 bases at V and 6 bases at J, with 10 bases between the two ends. This CDR3 spans 13 amino acids. The CDR3 reads CASSVGQGTEQYF. Written as DNA, the CDR3 is TGTGCCAGCAGCGTAGGTCAGGGTACCGAGCAGTACTTC.

The chain joins TRBV5-4 to TRBJ2-3; possible D gene TRBD2, 5 bases. The ends were cut back, 6 bases at V and 1 base at J, with 9 bases in the middle. Germline CDR1 and CDR2: SGHNT and YYREEE (reference sequence). This CDR3 is 13 amino acids long. The CDR3 protein is CASKGAGTDTQYF. The CDR3 region has the DNA TGTGCCAGCAAAGGAGCGGGCACAGATACGCAGTATTTT.

The chain carries TRBV5-6 and TRBJ1-2, with D perhaps TRBD1 (6 bases). V was clipped by 4 bases and J by 7 bases, with 14 bases between them. Germline-derived CDR1 and CDR2 are SGHDT and YYEEEE. This CDR3 has 13 residues. DNA of the CDR3: TGTGCCAGCAGCCGTACCCCGGGGGCTGGCTACACCTTC. As protein: CASSRTPGAGYTF.

This chain links TRBV5-8 with TRBJ1-4; a possible D gene is TRBD1 (5 bases). Germline V CDR1 and CDR2: SGHTS, YDEGEE. The CDR3 has 15 amino acids. The V end was cut by 4 bases, the J end by 8 bases, with 18 bases between. The DNA of the CDR3 is TGTGCCAGCAGCCTGGGTTCCCAGGAGGGGGAAAAACTGTTTTTT. Amino acid sequence: CASSLGSQEGEKLFF.

This sequence joins TRBV2 and TRBJ2-4; no clear D gene. This CDR3 contains 14 residues. Trimming stripped 6 bases from V and 1 base from J, with 10 bases between. Germline values: CDR1 SNHLY, CDR2 FYNNEI. Written as DNA, the CDR3 is TGTGCCAGCAGCCCCGGCCGCGCCAAAAACATTCAGTACTTC. Amino acids: CASSPGRAKNIQYF.

The chain links TRBV7-8 to TRBJ2-3; no reliable D call. Trimming pared 5 bases from V and 2 bases from J, leaving 2 bases between. This CDR3 contains 11 residues. Germline loops: CDR1 SGHVS, CDR2 FQNEAQ. As DNA, the CDR3 is TGTGCCAGCAGCCACACAGATACGCAGTATTTT. Protein product: CASSHTDTQYF.

The V and J genes are TRBV28 and TRBJ2-7; D may be TRBD1 or TRBD2 (5 bases each). The CDR3 runs 14 residues. V was trimmed by 5 bases and J by 1 base, leaving 12 bases between them. The germline V gene encodes CDR1 MDHEN and CDR2 SYDVKM. This chain's CDR3 is CASSLPGRSYEQYF. In DNA form, the CDR3 reads TGTGCCAGCAGTCTCCCGGGACGTTCCTACGAGCAGTACTTC.